This is a list of T cell receptor beta chains from one sample in a study of early T cells in non-severe SARS-CoV-2 infection. TCRdb passed the 5' RACE reads through MiXCR, listing each CDR3 protein once. The table has around 98,000 distinct CDR3 sequences, approximately 10% seen once. The specimen sequenced was whole blood. The receptors originated from an adult who was a healthcare worker with PCR-confirmed SARS-CoV-2 infection or an uninfected control (not recorded which). CDR3s include the opening cysteine and the closing phenylalanine or tryptophan. D genes are given only for firm matches. Not all rows give a size; the values are once, few, many and, for expanded clones, a class.

j_call | v_call | d_call | clone_size | cdr3_nt | cdr3_aa
TRBJ1-1 | TRBV5-1 | TRBD1 | NA | TGCGCCAGCAGCTTGGTCTATACAGGGGCCCAGGGGGCTTTCTTT | CASSLVYTGAQGAFF
TRBJ2-7 | TRBV2 | TRBD1 | few | TGTGCCAGCAGTGAAGCGGGACAGCCAAACCACGAGCAGTACTTC | CASSEAGQPNHEQYF
TRBJ2-7 | TRBV5-1 | NA | many | TGCGCCAGCAGCTTGGATAGCTTTTACGAGCAGTACTTC | CASSLDSFYEQYF
TRBJ1-5 | TRBV5-1 | TRBD1 | NA | TGCGCCAGCAGCTGGAGGACAGGGATCGAGGGGCAGCCCCAGCATTTT | CASSWRTGIEGQPQHF
TRBJ1-1 | TRBV7-6 | NA | many | TGTGCCAGCAGCTTAGCGGGGGCCCCAGCTTTCTTT | CASSLAGAPAFF
TRBJ2-3 | TRBV20-1 | TRBD2 | NA | TGCAGTGCTAGGCGCGGGAGCTGGACAGATACGCAGTATTTT | CSARRGSWTDTQYF
TRBJ2-1 | TRBV3-1 | TRBD1 | NA | TGTGCCAGCAGCCAAGGGACAGGCTCCTACAATGAGCAGTTCTTC | CASSQGTGSYNEQFF
TRBJ1-5 | TRBV7-9 | NA | NA | TGTGCCGGCTGGGGGAGCGCAGATACGCAGCATTTT | CAGWGSADTQHF
TRBJ2-4 | TRBV28 | TRBD2 | NA | TGTGCCAGCAGTCCTCCGGGAGGACTCAAAAACATTCAGTACTTC | CASSPPGGLKNIQYF
TRBJ1-1 | TRBV3-1 | NA | few | TGTGCCAGCAGCCAAGACATCGGGAACACTGAAGCTTTCTTT | CASSQDIGNTEAFF
TRBJ1-6 | TRBV3-1 | NA | many | TGTGCCAGCAGCCAAGTCTACAGGCCGCATTCACCCCTCCACTTT | CASSQVYRPHSPLHF
TRBJ1-5 | TRBV12-3/TRBV12-4 | NA | many | TGTGCCAGCAGTCCCTCAGGCGTCGGCAATCAGCCCCAGCATTTT | CASSPSGVGNQPQHF
TRBJ2-7 | TRBV11-1 | TRBD1 | many | TGTGCCAGCAGCATGGACAGGGGCCAGTACTTC | CASSMDRGQYF
TRBJ1-4 | TRBV11-2 | NA | many | TGTGCCAGCAGCTTAGGAACTGAAAAACTGTTTTTT | CASSLGTEKLFF
TRBJ1-1 | TRBV7-9 | NA | few | TGTGCCAGCAGCTTTGATGAGAACACTGAAGCTTTCTTT | CASSFDENTEAFF
TRBJ2-5 | TRBV5-5 | NA | NA | TGTGCCAGCAGCTTGGGGGTTTCCGACAGGGAGACCCAGTACTTC | CASSLGVSDRETQYF
TRBJ2-7 | TRBV2 | NA | NA | TGTGCCAGCGGGTCTAGAAGGACTCTATCCTACGAGCAGTACTTC | CASGSRRTLSYEQYF
TRBJ2-7 | TRBV7-8 | NA | many | TGTGCCAGCAGCTTAGCCCCGGGGGCAGGGGGGGAGGAGCAGTACTTC | CASSLAPGAGGEEQYF
TRBJ2-7 | TRBV6-6 | TRBD1 | few | TGTGCCAGCAGTTACTCGCCGGGACAGGGGACCTACGAGCAGTACTTC | CASSYSPGQGTYEQYF
TRBJ1-1 | TRBV5-1 | NA | few | TGCGCCAGCAGCTTGTACAGGGACGGAACTGAAGCTTTCTTT | CASSLYRDGTEAFF
TRBJ1-1 | TRBV29-1 | NA | many | TGCAGCGCCGATGAGGGGCAGGTCGCTGAAGCTTTCTTT | CSADEGQVAEAFF
TRBJ2-5 | TRBV27 | TRBD2 | many | TGTGCCAGCAGTTCCCCGTCACCTTGGGGGGGAACGTGGACCCAGTACTTC | CASSSPSPWGGTWTQYF
TRBJ2-7 | TRBV7-9 | TRBD1 | NA | TGTGCCAGCAGCTACGGGACAGTCTACGAGCAGTACTTC | CASSYGTVYEQYF
TRBJ1-3 | TRBV20-1 | NA | few | TGCAGTGCTAGAGCCCCACAAGGAAACACCATATATTTT | CSARAPQGNTIYF
TRBJ2-7 | TRBV10-3 | TRBD1 | few | TGTGCCAGCAGGCGTGACAGGGACCCCTACGAGCAGTACTTC | CASRRDRDPYEQYF
TRBJ2-3 | TRBV5-6 | NA | many | TGTGCCAGCAGCTCCACAGATACGCAGTATTTT | CASSSTDTQYF
TRBJ1-1 | TRBV20-1 | TRBD1 | NA | TGCAGTGCACGACAGACAGGGGGATTGAACACTGAAGCTTTCTTT | CSARQTGGLNTEAFF
TRBJ2-7 | TRBV2 | TRBD2 | many | TGTGCCAGCAGACTAGCGGGAGCTTCCTACGAGCAGTACTTC | CASRLAGASYEQYF
TRBJ2-1 | TRBV29-1 | TRBD1 | NA | TGCAGCGTTGAACCCCCGACAGGGCGAGGCTACAATGAGCAGTTCTTC | CSVEPPTGRGYNEQFF
TRBJ2-5 | TRBV7-9 | NA | few | TGTGCCAGCAGCTTAGGTGACAGAGGAAAACGTCAAGAGACCCAGTACTTC | CASSLGDRGKRQETQYF
TRBJ2-7 | TRBV18 | NA | NA | TGTGCCAGCTCACCAGGGGGCAACTACGAGCAGTACTTC | CASSPGGNYEQYF
TRBJ1-4 | TRBV12-3/TRBV12-4 | TRBD1 | many | TGTGCCAGCAGTCCTTGGACAGGGGGTAATGAAAAACTGTTTTTT | CASSPWTGGNEKLFF
TRBJ1-1 | TRBV5-1 | NA | few | TGCGCCAGCAGCCCTCGGGTAGGGGGAAAAACTGAAGCTTTCTTT | CASSPRVGGKTEAFF
TRBJ2-1 | TRBV12-3/TRBV12-4 | NA | NA | TGTGCCAGCACCCACGGTCCCTACAATGAGCAGTTCTTC | CASTHGPYNEQFF
TRBJ2-1 | TRBV6-5 | TRBD2 | NA | TGTGCCAGCAGTCTTCTAGCGGGAGTGAAGTACAATGAGCAGTTCTTC | CASSLLAGVKYNEQFF
TRBJ2-7 | TRBV18 | NA | many | TGTGCCAGCTCACCCCGGGACGGAACCTACGAGCAGTACTTC | CASSPRDGTYEQYF
TRBJ1-5 | TRBV2 | NA | few | TGTGCCAGCAGAACACAGGGTGGCAATCAGCCCCAGCATTTT | CASRTQGGNQPQHF
TRBJ2-3 | TRBV29-1 | NA | NA | TGCAGCGGTGGTGCAGGGCTGGGAGATACGCAGTATTTT | CSGGAGLGDTQYF
TRBJ2-3 | TRBV5-5 | NA | many | TGTGCCAGCAGCTTGGTGGGAGTTAGCACAGATACGCAGTATTTT | CASSLVGVSTDTQYF
TRBJ1-1 | TRBV5-1 | TRBD1 | many | TGCGCCAGCAGCTCTGACAGGGGCCTGAACACTGAAGCTTTCTTT | CASSSDRGLNTEAFF
TRBJ1-1 | TRBV4-2 | NA | once | TGTGCCAGCAGCCAAGGGTACAGGGACGGGGGGGCTTTCTTT | CASSQGYRDGGAFF
TRBJ1-5 | TRBV4-1 | TRBD1 | NA | TGCGCCAGCAGCCAAGCCGGGACAGGGGTTAACAATCAGCCCCAGCATTTT | CASSQAGTGVNNQPQHF
TRBJ1-5 | TRBV20-1 | NA | NA | TGCAGTGCTAGAGTTAGCAATCAGCCCCAGCATTTT | CSARVSNQPQHF
TRBJ1-2 | TRBV7-9 | TRBD1 | few | TGTGCCAGCAGCCGCTTTGGACAGGGCTACTATGGCTACACCTTC | CASSRFGQGYYGYTF
TRBJ2-1 | TRBV12-3/TRBV12-4 | NA | many | TGTGCCAGCAGTCCTACTCCGGGACGGCCGGGACTCCCGAATGAGCAGTTCTTC | CASSPTPGRPGLPNEQFF
TRBJ2-3 | TRBV5-4 | NA | few | TGTGCCAGCAGCCTCTCGGGGGCCACAGATACGCAGTATTTT | CASSLSGATDTQYF
TRBJ2-1 | TRBV20-1 | TRBD2 | NA | TGCAGTGCTGGTAGCGGGAGGGGTTACAATGAGCAGTTCTTC | CSAGSGRGYNEQFF
TRBJ1-2 | TRBV18 | NA | few | TGTGCCAGCTCACCACCGAGTAACTATGGCTACACCTTC | CASSPPSNYGYTF
TRBJ1-1 | TRBV19 | NA | few | TGTGCCAGTACCCTCGGGACGGGGAACACTGAAGCTTTCTTT | CASTLGTGNTEAFF
TRBJ2-3 | TRBV27 | TRBD2 | many | TGTGCCAGCAGTTTGCTGTTAGCGGGAGGGCCCACAGATACGCAGTATTTT | CASSLLLAGGPTDTQYF
TRBJ2-6 | TRBV24-1 | NA | many | TGTGCCACCAGTGGAGCGTCAATCGCGGACTCTGGGGCCAACGTCCTGACTTTC | CATSGASIADSGANVLTF
TRBJ2-7 | TRBV11-2 | NA | NA | TGTGCCAGCAGCTACCAGGTGGGGAGCCCTACCATGGAGCAGTACTTC | CASSYQVGSPTMEQYF
TRBJ1-1 | TRBV2 | TRBD1 | NA | TGTGCCAGCAGCTTGACAGGGGGCCAGGGCACTGAAGCTTTCTTT | CASSLTGGQGTEAFF